The present T cell receptor beta chain was sequenced within a study of response to subunit inactivated influenza vaccine. The study, taken as a whole, reports: Only a handful of new T cells, the authors suggested, are recruited with each seasonal influenza vaccination.

Notes on this clonotype: Its antigen is undetermined.

TCRdb processed the RT-PCR reads anew with MiXCR; each CDR3 protein has one entry. The repertoire includes fewer than 750,000 distinct CDR3 sequences, 14% of them detected once, and 8.5% to 14% sits in the top ten. Trimming shortened V by 0 bases and J by 1 base, and 14 bases separated the two germline ends. In germline, CDR1 is LGHDT, CDR2 YNNKEL (reference sequence). The CDR3 extends over 17 amino acids. This receptor was obtained from a middle-aged man who received an inactivated influenza vaccine. Specimen: PBMCs from blood, collected less than 13 days after vaccination. The chain couples TRBV3-1 to TRBJ2-3; D is ambiguous. The CDR3 loop reads CASSQEPVPDRTDTQYF. CDR3 sequence (DNA): TGTGCCAGCAGCCAAGAGCCCGTCCCGGATCGCACAGATACGCAGTATTTT.